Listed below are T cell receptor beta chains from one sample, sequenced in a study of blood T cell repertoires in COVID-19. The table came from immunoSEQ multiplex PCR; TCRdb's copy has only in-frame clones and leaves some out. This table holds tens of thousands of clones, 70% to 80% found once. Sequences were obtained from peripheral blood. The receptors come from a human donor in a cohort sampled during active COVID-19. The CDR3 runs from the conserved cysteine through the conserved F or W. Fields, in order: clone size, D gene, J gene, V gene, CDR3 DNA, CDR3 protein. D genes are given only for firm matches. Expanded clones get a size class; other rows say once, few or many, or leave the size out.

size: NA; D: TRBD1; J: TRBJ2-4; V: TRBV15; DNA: TGTGCCACCAGCCCGAGAGGCAGGGGGAAAAACATTCAGTACTTC; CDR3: CATSPRGRGKNIQYF
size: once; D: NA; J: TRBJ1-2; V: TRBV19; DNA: TGTGCCAGTAGCCCTGACACTAACTATGGCTACACCTTC; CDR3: CASSPDTNYGYTF
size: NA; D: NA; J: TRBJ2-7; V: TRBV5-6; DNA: TGTGCCAGCAGCTTAACTTCCCGCGAGCAGTACTTC; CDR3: CASSLTSREQYF
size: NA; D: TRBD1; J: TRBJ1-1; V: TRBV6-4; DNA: TGTGCCAGCAGTGACGTGAGACAGGGCACTGAAGCTTTCTTT; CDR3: CASSDVRQGTEAFF
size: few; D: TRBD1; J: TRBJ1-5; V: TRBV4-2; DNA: TGTGCCAGCAGCCAAGAAAGACAGGGGGCCTGGAGCAATCAGCCCCAGCATTTT; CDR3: CASSQERQGAWSNQPQHF
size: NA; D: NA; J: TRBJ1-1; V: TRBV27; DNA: TGTGCCAGCTACCCCGCCGACGCAGGGGCGACTGAAGCTTTCTTT; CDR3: CASYPADAGATEAFF
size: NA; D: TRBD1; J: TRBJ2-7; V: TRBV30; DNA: TGTGCCTGGAGTCCTCGCGAGGGGGCGATCCACGAGCAGTACTTC; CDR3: CAWSPREGAIHEQYF
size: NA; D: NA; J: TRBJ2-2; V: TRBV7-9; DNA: TGTGCCAGCAGCTTAGGACGGGGCGGGGAGCTGTTTTTT; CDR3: CASSLGRGGELFF
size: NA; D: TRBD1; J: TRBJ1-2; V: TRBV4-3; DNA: TGCGCCAGCAGCCAGGCCGGACAGGGGGCAACTGGCTACACCTTC; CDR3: CASSQAGQGATGYTF
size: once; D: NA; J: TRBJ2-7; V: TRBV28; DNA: TGTGCCAGCAGTTTGGGGGGCGAGCAGTACTTC; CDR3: CASSLGGEQYF
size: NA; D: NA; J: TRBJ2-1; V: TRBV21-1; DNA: TGTGCCAGCAGCAAAAGTGGGCGTTGGCCCTACAATGAGCAGTTCTTC; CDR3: CASSKSGRWPYNEQFF
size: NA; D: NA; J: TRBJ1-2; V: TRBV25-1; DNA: TGTGCCAGCAGTGAAGCCCTTAGCCGGGGCTACACCTTC; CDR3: CASSEALSRGYTF
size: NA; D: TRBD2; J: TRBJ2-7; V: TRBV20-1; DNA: TGCAGTGCTAGTACTAGCGGTACTACGAAGCAGTACTTC; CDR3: CSASTSGTTKQYF
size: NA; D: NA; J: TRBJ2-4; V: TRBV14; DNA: TGTGCCAGCAGCCAAAATCTCCGGGACATTCAGTACTTC; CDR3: CASSQNLRDIQYF
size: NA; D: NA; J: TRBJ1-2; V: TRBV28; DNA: TGTGCCAGCAGCAGCCACGGGACACAATCTAACTATGGCTACACCTTC; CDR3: CASSSHGTQSNYGYTF
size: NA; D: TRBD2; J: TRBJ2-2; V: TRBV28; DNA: TGTGCCGGCCGACGAGGTAGCGGGAGGGTCGGGTACACCGGGGAGCTGTTTTTT; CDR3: CAGRRGSGRVGYTGELFF
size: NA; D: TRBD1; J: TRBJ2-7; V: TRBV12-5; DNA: TGTGCTAGTGCCCGGGACAGGGCCTACGAGCAGTACTTC; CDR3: CASARDRAYEQYF
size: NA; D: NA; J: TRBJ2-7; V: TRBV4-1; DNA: TGCGCCAGCAGCCAAGACACAGGAACACTCGAGCAGTACTTC; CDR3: CASSQDTGTLEQYF
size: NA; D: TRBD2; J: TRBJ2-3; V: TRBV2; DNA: TGTGCCAGCAGTGACGGGGCTAGCGGGAGAACAGATACGCAGTATTTT; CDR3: CASSDGASGRTDTQYF
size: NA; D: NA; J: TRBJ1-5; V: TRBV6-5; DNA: TGTGCCAGCAGTTACTCACCAGGGGTCAATCAGCCCCAGCATTTT; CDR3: CASSYSPGVNQPQHF